Listed below are T cell receptor beta chains from one sample, sequenced in a study of a mutant IDH1 vaccine in newly diagnosed glioma. Their specific antigens are unknown. The table came from immunoSEQ multiplex PCR; TCRdb's copy has only in-frame clones and leaves some out. The table lists 100,000 to 150,000 clones, just under 80% of them singletons. Sequences were derived from PBMCs, sampled from a glioma patient whose treatment included an IDH1 peptide vaccine. Receptors were obtained from a man between 35 and 55 years old with glioma. Each CDR3 is given with its conserved first and last residue. Fields, in order: V gene, J gene, D gene, clone size, CDR3 protein. D genes are given only for firm matches. Only some rows state a clone size, as once, few, many or a class for expanded clones.

v_gene: TRBV7-2; j_gene: TRBJ1-1; d_gene: .; abundance: .; CDR3aa: CASSFPDREIEAFF
v_gene: TRBV7-8; j_gene: TRBJ2-7; d_gene: TRBD1; abundance: once; CDR3aa: CASSLARTGYEQYF
v_gene: TRBV4-3; j_gene: TRBJ2-7; d_gene: TRBD2; abundance: .; CDR3aa: CASSRGLAGSGEQYF
v_gene: TRBV10-3; j_gene: TRBJ2-7; d_gene: .; abundance: .; CDR3aa: CATTPGETLSYEQYF
v_gene: TRBV7-9; j_gene: TRBJ2-5; d_gene: TRBD2; abundance: .; CDR3aa: CASSSRWDYGETQYF
v_gene: TRBV4-1; j_gene: TRBJ2-7; d_gene: .; abundance: .; CDR3aa: CASSQGPGFSYEQYF
v_gene: TRBV5-4; j_gene: TRBJ2-3; d_gene: TRBD2; abundance: .; CDR3aa: CASSRTSGSTDTQYF
v_gene: TRBV6-5; j_gene: TRBJ1-6; d_gene: .; abundance: .; CDR3aa: CASRYRQVGNNSPLHF
v_gene: TRBV6-1; j_gene: TRBJ1-6; d_gene: .; abundance: .; CDR3aa: CASSGAQILFNSPLHF
v_gene: TRBV4-3; j_gene: TRBJ1-2; d_gene: .; abundance: .; CDR3aa: CASSQELGHGYTF
v_gene: TRBV14; j_gene: TRBJ1-2; d_gene: TRBD1; abundance: .; CDR3aa: CASSQSYRGGNGYTF
v_gene: TRBV19; j_gene: TRBJ2-1; d_gene: .; abundance: .; CDR3aa: CASSRTVGPPYNEQFF
v_gene: TRBV4-2; j_gene: TRBJ2-5; d_gene: .; abundance: .; CDR3aa: CASSRDRSGQETQYF
v_gene: TRBV27; j_gene: TRBJ2-7; d_gene: .; abundance: once; CDR3aa: CASRLKAGETYEQYF
v_gene: TRBV10-3; j_gene: TRBJ2-3; d_gene: TRBD2; abundance: .; CDR3aa: CAITGTSGGVPTDTQYF
v_gene: TRBV27; j_gene: TRBJ2-6; d_gene: TRBD1; abundance: once; CDR3aa: CASSFSYRGTGANVLTF
v_gene: TRBV4-3; j_gene: TRBJ1-1; d_gene: TRBD1; abundance: .; CDR3aa: CASSHERQGTEAFF
v_gene: TRBV11-2; j_gene: TRBJ2-7; d_gene: TRBD1; abundance: .; CDR3aa: CASSLTQGAGEQYF
v_gene: TRBV7-2; j_gene: TRBJ1-4; d_gene: .; abundance: .; CDR3aa: CASRGFLYEKLFF
v_gene: TRBV7-6; j_gene: TRBJ2-5; d_gene: TRBD2; abundance: .; CDR3aa: CASSPIRLAGVREQETQYF
v_gene: TRBV5-8; j_gene: TRBJ1-5; d_gene: .; abundance: .; CDR3aa: CASSLEGSLSNQPQHF
v_gene: TRBV4-3; j_gene: TRBJ2-1; d_gene: TRBD1; abundance: .; CDR3aa: CASRQGPSYNEQFF
v_gene: TRBV9; j_gene: TRBJ1-4; d_gene: .; abundance: .; CDR3aa: CASSVVTGRDEKLFF
v_gene: TRBV4-1; j_gene: TRBJ2-3; d_gene: TRBD2; abundance: .; CDR3aa: CASSQDPPGASGITDTQYF
v_gene: TRBV5-4; j_gene: TRBJ1-6; d_gene: TRBD1; abundance: .; CDR3aa: CASSRKQGAYNSPLHF
v_gene: TRBV28; j_gene: TRBJ2-1; d_gene: .; abundance: .; CDR3aa: CASSQLAGPPAYNEQFF
v_gene: TRBV7-9; j_gene: TRBJ2-3; d_gene: .; abundance: .; CDR3aa: CASSGGAYTDTQYF
v_gene: TRBV11-2; j_gene: TRBJ1-1; d_gene: .; abundance: .; CDR3aa: CASSLVSRNTEAFF
v_gene: TRBV19; j_gene: TRBJ1-1; d_gene: .; abundance: medium-sized; CDR3aa: CASIDPWAVETEAFF
v_gene: TRBV18; j_gene: TRBJ2-5; d_gene: .; abundance: .; CDR3aa: CASSPAQETQYF
v_gene: TRBV29-1; j_gene: TRBJ2-5; d_gene: .; abundance: .; CDR3aa: CSGVRGGWETQYF
v_gene: TRBV10-2; j_gene: TRBJ2-7; d_gene: .; abundance: .; CDR3aa: CATSTVGGRVEQYF
v_gene: TRBV11-2; j_gene: TRBJ1-2; d_gene: TRBD1; abundance: .; CDR3aa: CASSLEGTGIKMSGYTF
v_gene: TRBV20-1; j_gene: TRBJ1-2; d_gene: .; abundance: .; CDR3aa: CRTSYGYTF
v_gene: TRBV10-2; j_gene: TRBJ1-2; d_gene: TRBD1; abundance: .; CDR3aa: CASSPSTGNYGYTF
v_gene: TRBV10-3; j_gene: TRBJ2-7; d_gene: TRBD2; abundance: .; CDR3aa: CASQNLAGGLYEQYF
v_gene: TRBV4-3; j_gene: TRBJ2-2; d_gene: TRBD1; abundance: .; CDR3aa: CASSQLPLTGDGTGELFF
v_gene: TRBV7-6; j_gene: TRBJ2-5; d_gene: .; abundance: .; CDR3aa: CASSSYREETQYF
v_gene: TRBV19; j_gene: TRBJ2-1; d_gene: TRBD2; abundance: .; CDR3aa: CASSPSGINNEQFF
v_gene: TRBV7-2; j_gene: TRBJ1-5; d_gene: .; abundance: .; CDR3aa: CASSLEQGIGQPQHF
v_gene: TRBV19; j_gene: TRBJ2-1; d_gene: .; abundance: once; CDR3aa: CASSPGLSNEQFF
v_gene: TRBV25-1; j_gene: TRBJ1-2; d_gene: .; abundance: .; CDR3aa: CAPVPVGVGEYGYTF
v_gene: TRBV13; j_gene: TRBJ2-5; d_gene: TRBD2; abundance: .; CDR3aa: CASSGSGGGGETQYF
v_gene: TRBV5-1; j_gene: TRBJ2-3; d_gene: .; abundance: .; CDR3aa: CASSGGLRVGDTQYF
v_gene: TRBV9; j_gene: TRBJ2-2; d_gene: .; abundance: .; CDR3aa: CASSVDENRVATGELFF
v_gene: TRBV11-2; j_gene: TRBJ1-5; d_gene: TRBD1; abundance: .; CDR3aa: CASSLARGHNQPQHF